This T cell receptor beta chain was found in a study of tumor-infiltrating lymphocytes in localized non-small cell lung cancer. About the study: Patients included smokers and never-smokers with various histologies, some sampled after neoadjuvant chemotherapy. From each patient, both tumor and uninvolved lung, non-adjacent to tumor, were sampled.

With respect to this clone: Antigen specificity is unknown.

The CDR3 contains 15 residues. Per the germline V gene, CDR1 is SNHLY and CDR2 is FYNNEI. V was clipped by 3 bases and J by 2 bases, with 13 bases between them. The assay was immunoSEQ multiplex PCR, and TCRdb's table has in-frame clones only and misses some. This table holds about 15,000 clones, about 77% found once. The study's findings and limits: Different pieces of the same tissue went to different assays, confounding technical variation with intratumor heterogeneity. Higher tumor T cell infiltration than in uninvolved lung was supported by TCRbeta sequencing.

The TCR was taken from a human donor with non-small cell lung cancer. This sequence joins TRBV2 and TRBJ1-1; D unresolved. The sample taken for sequencing was lung tumor tissue. CDR3 nucleotides: TGTGCCAGCAGTGACTCCTTGACGGTAAACACTGAAGCTTTCTTT. It specifies CASSDSLTVNTEAFF.